These 16 T cell receptor beta chains were sequenced from one sample in a study of cytomegalovirus exposure and HLA in healthy donors (dated by TCRdb to 2015 to 2018). Library creation used the immunoSEQ multiplex PCR assay. For the multiplex PCR, a mixture combining 60 forward primers for TCR Vbeta segments and 13 reverse primers for TCR Jbeta segments was used. TCRdb carries this immuneACCESS record with in-frame sequences only. Its versions omit some clonotypes, under half of them owing to an unresolved V gene in the studies checked, with the rest unexplained. This sample holds under 200,000 clones; 75% were observed only once. Roughly 3% of the sample belongs to the ten largest clones. The specimen sequenced was PBMCs. These receptors all come from a woman aged 50 to 60 in good health and CMV-seropositive.

The chain recombines TRBV19 with TRBJ1-1; a weak D match, TRBD1 (5 bases). The V gene's germline CDR1 is LNHDA and CDR2 SQIVND (reference sequence). V gave up 3 bases and J gave up 0 bases, with 14 bases separating them. The CDR3 loop spans 16 amino acids. The CDR3 nucleotides read TGTGCCAGTAGTATGGGGGGTCTTCGGGTGAACACTGAAGCTTTCTTT. Encoded protein: CASSMGGLRVNTEAFF.

The chain uses TRBV29-1 and TRBJ2-5, with TRBD2 matching 7 bases. TRBJ2-7 matches the DNA end more closely, so the J call is doubtful. Germline CDR1 SQVTM, CDR2 ANQGSEA. CDR3 length: 13 amino acids. The CDR3 bases are TGCAGCGTTGGGAGCGGGGAGGATAGCGAGCAGTACTTC. Translating gives CSVGSGEDSEQYF.

V and J are TRBV2 and TRBJ1-1; D not resolved. V lost 7 bases, J lost 3 bases, and 15 bases lay in between. From germline, CDR1 is SNHLY and CDR2 FYNNEI. CDR3 length: 14 residues. The DNA for the CDR3 is TGTGCCAGCATGGGCAGGCGGGTCCACACTGAAGCTTTCTTT. It codes for CASMGRRVHTEAFF. The full variable domain, rest sourced from reference TRBV2 and TRBJ1-1, is EPEVTQTPSHQVTQMGQEVILRCVPISNHLYFYWYRQILGQKVEFLVSFYNNEISEKSEIFDDQFSVERPDGSNFTLKIRSTKLEDSAMYFCASMGRRVHTEAFFGQGTRLTVV.

The chain is built from TRBV5-1 and TRBJ2-1; TRBD2 agrees at 8 bases. The germline CDR1 and CDR2 sequences are SGHRS and YFSETQ. The length of the CDR3 is 16 residues. Losses at the gene ends were 4 bases for V and 1 base for J; bases not matched to a gene: 7. CDR3 protein: CASSPGGGVSYNEQFF. DNA of the CDR3: TGCGCCAGCAGCCCCGGGGGGGGTGTATCCTACAATGAGCAGTTCTTC. The full variable domain, with the rest looked up from reference TRBV5-1 and TRBJ2-1, is KAGVTQTPRYLIKTRGQQVTLSCSPISGHRSVSWYQQTPGQGLQFLFEYFSETQRNKGNFPGRFSGRQFSNSRSEMNVSTLELGDSALYLCASSPGGGVSYNEQFFGPGTRLTVL.

This chain uses TRBV25-1 with TRBJ2-7, with D perhaps matching TRBD1 (6 bases). The length of the CDR3 is 14 residues. Germline V lookup: CDR1 MGHDK, CDR2 SYGVNS. V was trimmed by 3 bases and J by 2 bases, leaving 11 bases between them. The CDR3 region is CASSEYTGTYEQYF. The CDR3 DNA is TGTGCCAGCAGTGAGTACACAGGGACCTACGAGCAGTACTTC.

This clone was recorded a few times. This rearrangement joins TRBV18 to TRBJ2-1; 13 positions agree with TRBD2. Trimming removed 2 bases from V and 7 bases from J; junction bases left unmatched: 2. Germline values: CDR1 KGHSH, CDR2 LQKENI. This CDR3 has 15 residues. The CDR3 DNA is TGTGCCAGCTCACCAGAGGGACTAGCGGGGAATGAGCAGTTCTTC. Amino acids: CASSPEGLAGNEQFF.

This clone appeared once. The chain has TRBV9 and TRBJ2-1, with D perhaps matching TRBD2 (5 bases). V was clipped by 3 bases and J by 4 bases, with 11 bases between them. Germline V lookup: CDR1 SGDLS, CDR2 YYNGEE. The CDR3 has 14 residues. The CDR3 DNA reads as TGTGCCAGCAGCGGCCTTGGCGGGTACAATGAGCAGTTCTTC. Translated, it gives CASSGLGGYNEQFF.

J is TRBJ2-6 and V is TRBV18; D is uncertain. The CDR3 has 19 residues. Germline lookup yields CDR1 KGHSH and CDR2 LQKENI. Trimming took off 3 bases at V and 0 bases at J, with 18 bases between the two ends. Written as DNA, the CDR3 is TGTGCCAGCTCACCGGTTTCGTTCTCCCCCTACTCTGGGGCCAACGTCCTGACTTTC. It specifies CASSPVSFSPYSGANVLTF.

The rearrangement uses TRBV2 and TRBJ1-6; 9 nucleotides agree with TRBD1. CDR3 size: 14 residues. Germline V gene data show CDR1 as SNHLY and CDR2 as FYNNEI. V gave up 8 bases and J gave up 10 bases; unmatched junction bases: 9. CDR3 nucleotides: TGTGCCAGCTCGACGGGACAGGGTGGATCACCCCTCCACTTT. It codes for CASSTGQGGSPLHF.

This chain connects TRBV18 to TRBJ2-1; 8 bases are shared with TRBD2. Germline V gene data show CDR1 as KGHSH and CDR2 as LQKENI. This CDR3 region has 15 residues. J was trimmed by 4 bases and V by 4 bases; bases with no gene match: 6. CDR3 bases: TGTGCCAGCTCACTGGAGCGGGGGCCTTACAATGAGCAGTTCTTC. Its translation: CASSLERGPYNEQFF.

The V and J genes are TRBV2 and TRBJ2-5; tentatively, D is TRBD2 (7 bases). V lost 4 bases and J lost 5, with 14 bases in between. Germline V gives CDR1 SNHLY, CDR2 FYNNEI. The CDR3 has 14 amino acids. CDR3 bases: TGTGCCAGCAGTGTAGGGGGGGGCCTTGAGACCCAGTACTTC. Encoded protein: CASSVGGGLETQYF.

The V and J genes are TRBV7-2 and TRBJ1-3, with TRBD1 matching 7 bases. The CDR3 totals 15 residues. Germline CDR1 reads SGHTA; CDR2 reads FQGNSA. V lost 1 base, J lost 0 bases, and 0 bases stayed unmatched. CDR3 amino acids: CASSLDRGSGNTIYF. The CDR3, as DNA: TGTGCCAGCAGCTTAGACAGGGGCTCTGGAAACACCATATATTTT.

V usage is TRBV29-1 and J usage is TRBJ2-7, with 8 bases lining up with TRBD1. Germline CDR1 reads SQVTM; CDR2 reads ANQGSEA. This CDR3 has 12 residues. Trimming took 4 bases from V and 5 from J; bases not matched to a gene: 4. Written as DNA, the CDR3 is TGCAGCGTTGTGGGGACAGGCGACGAGCAGTACTTC. Translating gives CSVVGTGDEQYF.

This sequence joins TRBV10-1 and TRBJ1-5; the D gene is possibly TRBD1 (5 bases). Trimming stripped 0 bases from V and 0 bases from J, with 9 bases between. This CDR3 has 16 residues. Germline V gene sequence: CDR1 WNHNN, CDR2 SYGVQD (reference sequence). The DNA for the CDR3 is TGCGCCAGCAGTGAGTCGGGGGGGGTTAGCAATCAGCCCCAGCATTTT. This encodes CASSESGGVSNQPQHF.

The chain uses TRBV6-1 and TRBJ1-5, with 7 nucleotides matching TRBD1. The length of the CDR3 is 14 residues. Losses at the gene ends were 4 bases for V and 6 bases for J; bases not matched to a gene: 6. Germline loops: CDR1 MNHNS, CDR2 SASEGT. In DNA form, the CDR3 reads TGTGCCAGCAGTGGACAGGGATTCGGTCAGCCCCAGCATTTT. Protein product: CASSGQGFGQPQHF.

This rearrangement joins TRBV4-1 to TRBJ2-5; 14 bases are a match to TRBD2. The ends lost 4 bases at V and 7 bases at J; junction bases unmatched: 8. The CDR3 contains 16 residues. Germline values: CDR1 MGHRA, CDR2 YSYEKL. CDR3 DNA: TGCGCCAGCAGCCTGACTAGCGGGGGGGGCGATCGGACCCAGTACTTC. It encodes CASSLTSGGGDRTQYF.